What follows are 25 T cell receptor beta chains derived from one specimen sequenced in a study of cytomegalovirus exposure and HLA in healthy donors. 60 Vbeta and 13 Jbeta primers were used in PCR. Generated by immunoSEQ multiplex PCR, the TCRdb table keeps only in-frame clones and is missing some. The table records around 160,000 clones, about 75% of them present only once. The specimen was PBMCs. These receptors were obtained from a man in his late teens or twenties in good health and CMV-seropositive.

The rearrangement links TRBV6-5 to TRBJ2-4; 7 bases line up with TRBD1. J gave up 0 bases and V 2 bases, and 4 bases lay outside the gene matches. This CDR3 region has 16 residues. The germline V gene has CDR1 MNHEY and CDR2 SVGAGI. The CDR3 region is CASSYSRGLAKNIQYF. CDR3 DNA sequence: TGTGCCAGCAGTTACAGCAGGGGGTTAGCCAAAAACATTCAGTACTTC.

The V gene is TRBV7-2, the J gene TRBJ2-3; 11 bases line up with TRBD2. Germline loops: CDR1 SGHTA, CDR2 FQGNSA. Trimming cost V 5 bases and J 2 bases; bases outside gene matches: 6. CDR3 length equals 16 residues. The CDR3: CASSVGLAGFTDTQYF. CDR3 in DNA: TGTGCCAGCAGCGTAGGACTAGCGGGCTTCACAGATACGCAGTATTTT.

The chain links TRBV9 to TRBJ1-3; D unclear. The V gene lost 0 bases and the J gene lost 2 bases, with 9 bases spanning the gap. The CDR3 runs to 15 residues. CDR1 is SGDLS and CDR2 is YYNGEE in the germline V gene. CDR3 sequence: CASSVARGPGNTIYF. The CDR3, as DNA: TGTGCCAGCAGCGTAGCTCGGGGTCCTGGAAACACCATATATTTT.

The chain carries TRBV6-5 and TRBJ1-5; 7 nucleotides agree with TRBD1. This CDR3 is built from 15 residues. Looked up from germline, CDR1 is MNHEY and CDR2 is SVGAGI. V shed 6 bases and J 4 bases; nucleotides not matched to a gene: 9. Here the CDR3 reads CASRRDRAGNQPQHF. CDR3 DNA: TGTGCCAGCAGACGAGACAGGGCCGGGAATCAGCCCCAGCATTTT.

V and J are TRBV28 and TRBJ2-4; D is possibly TRBD2 (6 bases). Trimming removed 5 bases at V and 9 bases at J, with 14 bases between. CDR1 MDHEN and CDR2 SYDVKM come from the germline V gene. The CDR3 totals 13 residues. DNA for the CDR3: TGTGCCAGCAGTATGGGGGGAGTAGGCATTCAGTACTTC. As protein: CASSMGGVGIQYF.

The rearrangement uses TRBV10-1 and TRBJ1-3; maybe TRBD1 (5 bases). The CDR3 runs to 14 residues. Germline CDR1 reads WNHNN; CDR2 reads SYGVQD (reference sequence). V lost 3 bases to trimming and J lost 2 bases, with 8 bases between them. CDR3 in DNA: TGCGCCAGCAGTGACGAGACAGCTGGAAACACCATATATTTT. Translation: CASSDETAGNTIYF.

V is TRBV5-1 and J is TRBJ2-5; D perhaps matches TRBD2 (7 bases). The CDR3 contains 14 residues. Per the germline V gene, CDR1 is SGHRS and CDR2 is YFSETQ. V lost 6 bases, J lost 4 bases, and 16 bases lay in between. The CDR3, as DNA: TGCGCCAGCACCCCGAGGGGGGGCCCAGAGACCCAGTACTTC. This sequence encodes CASTPRGGPETQYF.

The rearrangement uses TRBV5-4 and TRBJ1-2, with D unclear. V lost 6 bases and J lost 7, with 13 bases in between. This CDR3 has 12 amino acids. Germline-derived CDR1 and CDR2 are SGHNT and YYREEE (reference sequence). This chain's CDR3 is CASTPGTGGYTF. The CDR3 coding sequence is TGTGCCAGCACCCCCGGCACGGGTGGCTACACCTTC.

The genes are TRBV2 and TRBJ2-1, with 7 nucleotides matching TRBD2. CDR1 and CDR2 from the germline V gene are SNHLY and FYNNEI. The CDR3 runs 13 residues. V lost 6 bases, J lost 4 bases, and 3 bases stayed unmatched. CDR3 nucleotides: TGTGCCAGCAGGCTAGCGGAATACAATGAGCAGTTCTTC. Protein sequence: CASRLAEYNEQFF.

This clone was seen just once. The J gene is TRBJ2-3, the V gene TRBV27; 7 positions agree with TRBD2. CDR1 and CDR2 from the germline V gene are MNHEY and SMNVEV (reference sequence). The CDR3 extends over 16 amino acids. After removal of 1 base from V and 0 bases from J, the junction contained 4 bases not matched to a gene. The CDR3 sequence: CASSLWASGSTDTQYF. CDR3 in DNA: TGTGCCAGCAGTTTATGGGCTAGCGGAAGCACAGATACGCAGTATTTT.

The chain recombines TRBV6-5 with TRBJ1-1; 9 bases agree with TRBD1. With V trimmed by 2 bases and J by 2 bases, 3 bases remained unmatched. The CDR3 runs 15 residues. Per germline, CDR1 MNHEY and CDR2 SVGAGI. CDR3 bases: TGTGCCAGCAGTTACGGGGACAGGGTAAACACTGAAGCTTTCTTT. Protein product: CASSYGDRVNTEAFF.

The chain has TRBV12-2 and TRBJ2-7; TRBD2 was called by the table and not checked on the DNA. TRBV12-2 is a known pseudogene. The CDR3 has 16 amino acids. CDR3 nucleotide sequence: TGTGCAAGTCGCGGGGGGAATCAGGTAAAAGATAACGAGCAGTACGTC. This sequence encodes CASRGGNQVKDNEQYV.

The gene calls are TRBV7-8 and TRBJ1-1; 7 bases agree with TRBD1. The trim removed 2 bases at V and 5 bases at J, leaving 8 bases unmatched. Looked up from germline, CDR1 is SGHVS and CDR2 is FQNEAQ. This CDR3 has 15 residues. This chain's CDR3 is CASSLNFAGGTEAFF. The CDR3 DNA follows: TGTGCCAGCAGCTTAAATTTTGCAGGGGGGACTGAAGCTTTCTTT.

This clone was recorded once. The V call is TRBV6-5, the J call TRBJ1-1; TRBD1 matches at 7 bases. Germline CDR1 and CDR2: MNHEY and SVGAGI. J gave up 5 bases and V 2 bases, and 5 bases lay outside the gene matches. This CDR3 is 14 amino acids long. The CDR3 here is CASSYARGATEAFF. DNA of the CDR3: TGTGCCAGCAGTTACGCCAGGGGGGCGACTGAAGCTTTCTTT.

This sequence joins TRBV11-2 and TRBJ1-1, with TRBD1 as a possible D gene (5 bases). Germline-derived CDR1 and CDR2 are SGHAT and FQNNGV. Trimming took 5 bases from V and 5 from J, leaving 18 bases between them. The length of the CDR3 is 15 residues. CDR3 sequence: CASSERGGGRTEAFF. DNA for the CDR3: TGTGCCAGCAGCGAACGGGGGGGAGGAAGGACTGAAGCTTTCTTT.

This chain uses TRBV29-1 with TRBJ2-3; unclear D gene. TRBJ1-5 explains the end of the DNA better; the J call may be wrong. CDR3 length equals 14 residues. Germline CDR1 reads SQVTM; CDR2 reads ANQGSEA. CDR3 bases: TGCAGCGCCCTCGGACTAGCGGCTACAGATACGCAGCATTTT. This sequence encodes CSALGLAATDTQHF.

The chain couples TRBV29-1 to TRBJ2-5; TRBD2 agrees at 9 bases. Germline CDR1 reads SQVTM; CDR2 reads ANQGSEA. Germline trimming cut 4 bases from V and 4 bases from J; bases unmatched to any gene: 7. This CDR3 contains 14 residues. CDR3 DNA: TGCAGCGTTGCCCCGGGACTAGCAATAGAGACCCAGTACTTC. Translating gives CSVAPGLAIETQYF.

A few counts support this clone. The gene calls are TRBV5-6 and TRBJ2-1; 7 nucleotides align to TRBD2. This CDR3 has 16 residues. The J segment lost 0 bases and the V segment lost 3 bases, leaving 6 bases of the junction unmatched. CDR1 is SGHDT and CDR2 is YYEEEE in the germline V gene. CDR3 sequence (DNA): TGTGCCAGCAGCTCTCTTGGCGGGGGCTCCTACAATGAGCAGTTCTTC. It is translated as CASSSLGGGSYNEQFF.

The gene calls are TRBV9 and TRBJ1-1, with TRBD1 identical over 9 bases. The CDR3 runs 14 residues. The germline gives CDR1 SGDLS, CDR2 YYNGEE. V lost 7 bases and J lost 2; bases outside the gene matches: 6. CDR3 DNA sequence: TGTGCCAGCCGGGGACAGGGTATTAACACTGAAGCTTTCTTT. Encoded protein: CASRGQGINTEAFF.

This clone was seen repeatedly, ten times or more. The V and J genes are TRBV7-9 and TRBJ2-2; TRBD2 agrees at 10 bases. The CDR3 is 16 amino acids. The V segment lost 3 bases and the J segment 4 bases; nucleotides outside the gene matches: 5. Germline V gene sequence: CDR1 SEHNR, CDR2 FQNEAQ (reference sequence). CDR3 nucleotide sequence: TGTGCCAGCAGCTTCCTAGCGGGGGCCCGCACCGGGGAGCTGTTTTTT. Its protein product is CASSFLAGARTGELFF.

The V and J genes are TRBV30 and TRBJ2-5; possible D gene TRBD1, 6 bases. The V gene lost 3 bases and the J gene lost 9 bases, with 14 bases spanning the gap. The CDR3 has 12 residues. Germline assignment: CDR1 GTSNPN and CDR2 SVGIG (reference sequence). The CDR3 DNA is TGTGCCTGGAGAACGCCCCCAGGGGCCCAGTACTTC. This sequence encodes CAWRTPPGAQYF. Together with reference TRBV30 and TRBJ2-5, the CDR3 gives the full variable domain: SQTIHQWPATLVQPVGSPLSLECTVEGTSNPNLYWYRQAAGRGLQLLFYSVGIGQISSEVPQNLSASRPQDRQFILSSKKLLLSDSGFYLCAWRTPPGAQYFGPGTRLLVL.

CDR3 residues: CASSQGGWVAGHNEQFF. CDR3 coding DNA: TGCGCCAGCAGCCAAGGTGGGTGGGTGGCGGGACACAATGAGCAGTTCTTC. The V gene is TRBV4-1, the J gene TRBJ2-1, with TRBD2 as a possible D gene (6 bases). CDR1 MGHRA and CDR2 YSYEKL come from the germline V gene. The CDR3 totals 17 residues. Trimming left V 1 base short and J 5 bases short, with 18 bases between.

This chain links TRBV30 with TRBJ2-5, with 12 bases that match TRBD2. Losses at the gene ends were 5 bases for V and 5 bases for J; bases not matched to a gene: 6. There are 14 residues in the CDR3. The V gene's germline CDR1 is GTSNPN and CDR2 SVGIG (reference sequence). CDR3 in DNA: TGTGCCTGGGGCCCGACTAGCGGGAGTGAGACCCAGTACTTC. Translation gives CAWGPTSGSETQYF.

The chain combines TRBV29-1 with TRBJ1-1, with TRBD1 matching over 7 bases. CDR1 is SQVTM, CDR2 ANQGSEA, per germline. The CDR3 extends over 13 amino acids. V lost 7 bases, J lost 1 base, and 6 bases stayed unmatched. The CDR3: CSARQGGNTEAFF. Here the CDR3 DNA reads TGCAGCGCACGACAGGGAGGGAACACTGAAGCTTTCTTT.

This clone turned up a few times. The chain joins TRBV30 to TRBJ2-1, with D possibly matching TRBD2 (6 bases). Germline assignment: CDR1 GTSNPN and CDR2 SVGIG (reference sequence). Deletions cut 0 bases from V and 0 bases from J, with 12 bases between. This CDR3 contains 16 residues. CDR3 region: CAWSVYGGDSYNEQFF. For the CDR3, the DNA is TGTGCCTGGAGTGTATACGGCGGGGACTCCTACAATGAGCAGTTCTTC.